The T cell receptor beta chain under discussion was sequenced for a study of shared clonotypes between healthy human individuals. The CDR3 sequence is 16 residues long. The germline V gene has CDR1 LNHDA and CDR2 SQIVND (reference sequence). Trimming removed 4 bases from V and 6 bases from J, with 19 bases in between. Profiling relied on immunoSEQ multiplex PCR, and the TCRdb table lists in-frame clones only, not all of them. Among about 2.4 million clones listed, approximately 93% were seen once. Sample: naive CD4+ T cells from PBMCs. Subset indicated: CD45RA+ positively selected. This receptor was identified in a man aged 18 to 30 in good health. Some clones in this sample may be carry-over from other donors' samples. The V call is TRBV19, the J call TRBJ1-5; no firm D call. The CDR3 sequence: CASSTNGRRGSQPQHF. The CDR3 DNA follows: TGTGCCAGTAGTACAAACGGCAGGAGAGGCAGTCAGCCCCAGCATTTT.